This TCR beta chain was documented in a study of chemoradiotherapy in HPV16-positive cancers. Samples were taken several times over chemoradiotherapy. Trimming cost V 7 bases and J 6 bases; bases outside gene matches: 4. The germline gives CDR1 SNHLY, CDR2 FYNNEI. CDR3 length: 13 residues. As regards this clone: Its antigen is currently unknown.

Overall study findings and caveats: The functional HPV-specific definition rests on just a couple of HPV16-positive patients. HPV-responsive T-cell expansion during chemoradiotherapy was linked to improved recurrence-free survival in HPV16-positive patients.

This table comes from immunoSEQ multiplex PCR, and its TCRdb copy is limited to in-frame clones, with some not included. The table shows under 15,000 clones, with roughly nine tenths occurring only once. The rearrangement joins TRBV2 to TRBJ2-2, with TRBD2 matching 8 bases. This sequence originates from a human donor with HPV-associated anogenital cancer. Here the sequenced sample was blood, taken from a patient who underwent chemoradiotherapy. CDR3 in DNA: TGTGCCAGCACAGTCGGGGGGGCCGGGGAGCTGTTTTTT. It is translated as CASTVGGAGELFF.